The T cell receptor beta chain under discussion was sequenced for a study of CD8+ T cells in alopecia areata. Following extraction, RNA underwent reverse transcription to cDNA, which served as the sequencing template. Sequencing used immunoSEQ multiplex PCR; TCRdb keeps in-frame clones, though not all of them. The sample records about 170,000 clones, about 67% being singletons. The V and J ends lost 2 bases and 0 bases respectively, with 8 bases between them. Looked up from germline, CDR1 is LNHNV and CDR2 is YYDKDF (reference sequence). The CDR3 covers 15 residues. The source of this sequence is a human donor with alopecia areata. This material consisted of CD8+ T cells sorted from blood, taken at week 0. The J gene is TRBJ1-5, the V gene TRBV15; D gene ambiguous. For the CDR3, the DNA is TGTGCCACCAGCAGATCTGGGTATAGCAATCAGCCCCAGCATTTT. Translating it yields CATSRSGYSNQPQHF.